This T cell receptor beta chain comes out of a study of shared clonotypes between healthy human individuals. The data were produced by immunoSEQ multiplex PCR, yet TCRdb's version contains in-frame clones alone and is incomplete. The sample consists of some 2.1 million clones, roughly 95% of them appearing once. This clone was seen just once. Naive CD8 populations comprised CD45RO-negative cells positively selected for CCR7, excluding terminally differentiated effector memory CD45RA+ cells. This clonotype was sampled from a man between 18 and 35 years old in good health. Some clones in this sample may be carry-over from other donors' samples. The sample consisted of naive CD8+ T cells from PBMCs.

The CDR3 nucleotides are TGTGCCAGCAGTGTATCCGGTGGTAGCGGGGTCAACAATGAGCAGTTCTTC. Translation: CASSVSGGSGVNNEQFF. This chain connects TRBV2 to TRBJ2-1, with 8 bases matching TRBD2. This CDR3 region has 17 residues. Germline V gene sequence: CDR1 SNHLY, CDR2 FYNNEI. V shed 4 bases and J 5 bases; nucleotides not matched to a gene: 13.